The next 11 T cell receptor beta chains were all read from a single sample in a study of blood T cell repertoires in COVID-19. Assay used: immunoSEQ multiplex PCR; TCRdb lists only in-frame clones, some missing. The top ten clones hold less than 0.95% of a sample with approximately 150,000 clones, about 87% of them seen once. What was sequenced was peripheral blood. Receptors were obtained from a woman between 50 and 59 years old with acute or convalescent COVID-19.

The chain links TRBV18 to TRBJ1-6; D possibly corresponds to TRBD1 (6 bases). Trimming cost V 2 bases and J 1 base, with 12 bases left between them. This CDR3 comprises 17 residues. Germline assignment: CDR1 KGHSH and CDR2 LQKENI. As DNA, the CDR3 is TGTGCCAGCTCACCAAGAGAACAGGGTTCCTATAATTCACCCCTCCACTTT. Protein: CASSPREQGSYNSPLHF.

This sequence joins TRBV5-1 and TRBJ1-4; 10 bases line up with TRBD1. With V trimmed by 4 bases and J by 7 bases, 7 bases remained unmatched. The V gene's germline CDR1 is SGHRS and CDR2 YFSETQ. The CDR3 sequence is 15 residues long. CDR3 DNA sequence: TGCGCCAGCAGCCCCCACGGGGACAGGGGTGAAAAACTGTTTTTT. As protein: CASSPHGDRGEKLFF.

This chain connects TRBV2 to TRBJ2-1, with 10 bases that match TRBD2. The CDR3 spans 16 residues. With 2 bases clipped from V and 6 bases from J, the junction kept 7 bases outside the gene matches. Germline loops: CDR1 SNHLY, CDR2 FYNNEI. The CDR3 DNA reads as TGTGCCAGCAGTGAATGGGGTAGCGGGGGGCTCAATGAGCAGTTCTTC. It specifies CASSEWGSGGLNEQFF.

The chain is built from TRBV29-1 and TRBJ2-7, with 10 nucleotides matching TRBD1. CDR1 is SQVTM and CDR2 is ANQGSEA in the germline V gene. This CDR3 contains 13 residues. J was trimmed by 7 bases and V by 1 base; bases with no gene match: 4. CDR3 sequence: CSVEGTGGQEQYF. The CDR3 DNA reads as TGCAGCGTTGAAGGGACAGGGGGGCAAGAGCAGTACTTC.

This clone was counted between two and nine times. The CDR3 bases are TGTGCCAGCTTCAGGTTTAACACTGAAGCTTTCTTT. This codes for CASFRFNTEAFF. This chain joins TRBV6-5 and TRBJ1-1; D ambiguous. Germline assignment: CDR1 MNHEY and CDR2 SVGAGI. The CDR3 contains 12 residues. V gave up 8 bases and J gave up 2 bases, with 9 bases separating them.

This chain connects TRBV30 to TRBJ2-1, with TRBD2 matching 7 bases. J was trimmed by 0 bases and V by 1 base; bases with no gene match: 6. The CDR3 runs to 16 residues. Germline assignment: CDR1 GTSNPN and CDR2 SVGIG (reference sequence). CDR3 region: CAWSGLARSSYNEQFF. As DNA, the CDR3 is TGTGCCTGGAGTGGACTAGCAAGGAGCTCCTACAATGAGCAGTTCTTC.

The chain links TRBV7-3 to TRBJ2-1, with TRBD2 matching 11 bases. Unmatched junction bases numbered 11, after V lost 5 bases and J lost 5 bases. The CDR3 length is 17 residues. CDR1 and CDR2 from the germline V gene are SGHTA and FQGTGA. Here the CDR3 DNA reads TGTGCCAGCAGCCCGAAGGGGCTAGCGGGGGGCCACAATGAGCAGTTCTTC. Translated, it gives CASSPKGLAGGHNEQFF. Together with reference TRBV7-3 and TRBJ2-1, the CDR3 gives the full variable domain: GAGVSQTPSNKVTEKGKYVELRCDPISGHTALYWYRQSLGQGPEFLIYFQGTGAADDSGLPNDRFFAVRPEGSVSTLKIQRTERGDSAVYLCASSPKGLAGGHNEQFFGPGTRLTVL.

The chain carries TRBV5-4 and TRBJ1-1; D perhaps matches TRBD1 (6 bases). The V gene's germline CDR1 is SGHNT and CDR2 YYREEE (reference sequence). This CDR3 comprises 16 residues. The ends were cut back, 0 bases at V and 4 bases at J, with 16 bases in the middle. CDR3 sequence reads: CASSLAGGGLGTEAFF. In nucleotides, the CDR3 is TGTGCCAGCAGCTTGGCGGGCGGGGGGCTGGGCACTGAAGCTTTCTTT.

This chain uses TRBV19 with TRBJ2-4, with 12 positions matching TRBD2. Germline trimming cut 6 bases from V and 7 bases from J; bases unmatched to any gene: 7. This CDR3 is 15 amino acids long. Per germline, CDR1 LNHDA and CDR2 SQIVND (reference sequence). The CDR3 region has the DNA TGTGCCAGTAGAACGACTAGCGGGGGAGGGAACATTCAGTACTTC. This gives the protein CASRTTSGGGNIQYF.

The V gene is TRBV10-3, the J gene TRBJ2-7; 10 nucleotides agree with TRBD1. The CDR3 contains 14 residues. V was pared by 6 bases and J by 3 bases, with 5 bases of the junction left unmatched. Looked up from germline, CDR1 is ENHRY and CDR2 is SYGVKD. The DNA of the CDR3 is TGTGCCATCAGGGACAGGGGGAGTTACTACGAGCAGTACTTC. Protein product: CAIRDRGSYYEQYF.

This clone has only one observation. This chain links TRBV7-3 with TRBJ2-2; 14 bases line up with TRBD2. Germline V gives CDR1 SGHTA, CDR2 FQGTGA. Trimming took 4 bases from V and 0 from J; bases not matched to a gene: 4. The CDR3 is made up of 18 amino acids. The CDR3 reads CASSSGLAGGANTGELFF. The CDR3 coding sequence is TGTGCCAGCAGCTCCGGACTAGCGGGGGGCGCGAACACCGGGGAGCTGTTTTTT.